A single sample gave rise to the 3 T cell receptor beta chains below, sequenced in a study of blood T cell repertoires in COVID-19 (dated by TCRdb to the early 2020s). Library generation was performed with the immunoSEQ multiplex PCR assay. The table comes from immuneACCESS by way of TCRdb, which keeps in-frame sequences with V and J called. Part of the clones is missing from these tables; in studies checked, under half for an unresolved V gene and the rest for unknown reasons. The sample table lists around 620,000 clones, more than 80% of them with a count of one. Clones ranked in the top ten supply under 0.3% of the sample. The source material was peripheral blood. The source is a woman between 18 and 29 years old with acute or convalescent COVID-19.

The V gene is TRBV25-1, the J gene TRBJ2-7, with 7 nucleotides matching TRBD1. The CDR3 has 13 amino acids. Germline V CDR1 and CDR2: MGHDK, SYGVNS. V dropped 6 bases and J dropped 3; count of bases not matched to a gene: 5. The CDR3 sequence: CASSPTGFYEQYF. The DNA for the CDR3 is TGTGCCAGCAGCCCGACAGGGTTCTACGAGCAGTACTTC.

The chain recombines TRBV27 with TRBJ1-1; the match to TRBD1 covers 7 bases. The CDR3 sequence is 16 residues long. J was trimmed by 0 bases and V by 2 bases; bases with no gene match: 6. Germline CDR1 is MNHEY and CDR2 is SMNVEV (reference sequence). CDR3 bases: TGTGCCAGCAGTTTAAACAGGGGTTCCATGAACACTGAAGCTTTCTTT. It translates to CASSLNRGSMNTEAFF.

The table lists this clone with a few counts. The rearrangement links TRBV18 to TRBJ1-6; D may be TRBD1 (5 bases). CDR1 and CDR2 (germline): KGHSH, LQKENI. The V gene lost 3 bases and the J gene lost 8 bases, with 14 bases spanning the gap. The CDR3 is made up of 15 amino acids. DNA of the CDR3: TGTGCCAGCTCACCTCTCCCGGGGGTGTATTCACCCCTCCACTTT. It is translated as CASSPLPGVYSPLHF.